This record looks at one T cell receptor (beta chain) sequence and its context. The data originate from a study of blood T cell repertoires in COVID-19. The protocol was immunoSEQ multiplex PCR, while the TCRdb copy is restricted to in-frame clones and leaves out a portion. The repertoire consists of 150,000 to 200,000 clones, with roughly 84% occurring once and the leading ten covering about 7.3%. The CDR3 has 16 residues. Germline trimming cut 6 bases from V and 0 bases from J; bases unmatched to any gene: 5. Germline CDR1 reads SGHAT; CDR2 reads FQDESV (reference sequence). The clonotype originates from a man aged 50-59 years with active or convalescent COVID-19. What was sequenced was peripheral blood. V gene TRBV11-1 combines with J gene TRBJ2-3; TRBD2 matches at 11 bases. The CDR3 reads CASSQRTSGSTDTQYF. The CDR3 DNA reads as TGTGCCAGCAGTCAGAGGACTAGCGGGAGCACAGATACGCAGTATTTT.